A single T cell receptor (beta chain) is shown here with its context. These data originate in a study of blood T cell repertoires in COVID-19. On the study more broadly: In each case, the material was cDNA or gDNA derived from T cells, B-cell-depleted T cells, or PBMCs.

Using immunoSEQ multiplex PCR, the repertoire was profiled, and TCRdb retains in-frame clones only, with some absent. The repertoire holds fewer than 350,000 clones, with around 87% as singletons. The material sequenced was peripheral blood. This TCR came from a woman aged 50 to 60 who had recovered from COVID-19.

This CDR3 is CSVEAGVNTGELFF. The CDR3, as DNA: TGCAGCGTTGAGGCAGGGGTAAACACCGGGGAGCTGTTTTTT. This sequence joins TRBV29-1 and TRBJ2-2; a weak D match, TRBD1 (6 bases). The CDR3 is made up of 14 amino acids. CDR1 and CDR2 (germline): SQVTM, ANQGSEA. The ends were cut back, 3 bases at V and 2 bases at J, with 10 bases in the middle.